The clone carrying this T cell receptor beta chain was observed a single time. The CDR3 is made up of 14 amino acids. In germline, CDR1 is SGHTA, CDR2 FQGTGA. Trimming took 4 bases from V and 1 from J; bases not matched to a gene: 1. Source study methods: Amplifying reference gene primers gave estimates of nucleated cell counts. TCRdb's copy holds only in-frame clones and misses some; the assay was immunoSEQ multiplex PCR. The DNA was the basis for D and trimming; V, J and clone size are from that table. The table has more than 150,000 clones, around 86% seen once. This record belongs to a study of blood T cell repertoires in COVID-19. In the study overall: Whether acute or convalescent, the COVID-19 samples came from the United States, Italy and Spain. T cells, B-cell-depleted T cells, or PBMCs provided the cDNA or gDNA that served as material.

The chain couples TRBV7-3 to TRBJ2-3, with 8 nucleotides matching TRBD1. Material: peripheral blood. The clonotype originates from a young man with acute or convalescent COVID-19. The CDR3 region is CASSSGQGTDTQYF. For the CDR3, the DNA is TGTGCCAGCAGCTCGGGACAGGGCACAGATACGCAGTATTTT.